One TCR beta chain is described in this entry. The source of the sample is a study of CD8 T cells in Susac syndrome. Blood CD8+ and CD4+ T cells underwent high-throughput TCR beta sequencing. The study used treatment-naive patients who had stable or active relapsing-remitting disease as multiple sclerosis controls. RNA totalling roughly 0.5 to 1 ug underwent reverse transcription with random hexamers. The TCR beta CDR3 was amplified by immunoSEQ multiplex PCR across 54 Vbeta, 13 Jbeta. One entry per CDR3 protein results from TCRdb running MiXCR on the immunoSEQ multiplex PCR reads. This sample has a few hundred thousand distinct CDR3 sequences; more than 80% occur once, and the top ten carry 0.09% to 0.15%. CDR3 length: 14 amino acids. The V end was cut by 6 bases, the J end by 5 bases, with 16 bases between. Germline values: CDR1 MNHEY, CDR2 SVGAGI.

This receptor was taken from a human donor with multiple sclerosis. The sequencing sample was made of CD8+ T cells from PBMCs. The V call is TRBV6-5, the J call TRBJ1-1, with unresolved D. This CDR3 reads CASSLVWGMTEAFF. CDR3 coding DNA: TGTGCCAGCAGCCTGGTTTGGGGTATGACTGAAGCTTTCTTT.